A single sample is the source of the 22 T cell receptor beta chains below, sequenced in a study of blood T cell repertoires in COVID-19. TCRdb's table, derived via immunoSEQ multiplex PCR, lists solely in-frame clones and lacks some. Among about 230,000 clones, approximately 84% were seen once, and the ten largest hold roughly 12%. The material sequenced was peripheral blood. The receptors shown here come from a man between 50 and 59 years old with COVID-19, enrolled during active disease.

The V gene is TRBV27, the J gene TRBJ1-2, with 7 positions matching TRBD1. V shed 10 bases and J 7 bases; nucleotides not matched to a gene: 9. There are 12 residues in the CDR3. The germline V gene has CDR1 MNHEY and CDR2 SMNVEV (reference sequence). CDR3 nucleotide sequence: TGTGCCACCAGGGGACAGAGAGGTGGCTACACCTTC. Encoded protein: CATRGQRGGYTF.

This sequence joins TRBV6-4 and TRBJ1-6; 10 bases match TRBD1. The CDR3 runs to 15 residues. J gave up 10 bases and V 2 bases, and 5 bases lay outside the gene matches. Germline CDR1 is MRHNA and CDR2 is SNTAGT. CDR3 nucleotides: TGTGCCAGCAGTGACAGGGGACAGGGGATATCACCCCTCCACTTT. Translating gives CASSDRGQGISPLHF.

The chain recombines TRBV7-8 with TRBJ2-1, with a possible D match to TRBD2 (6 bases). CDR1 SGHVS and CDR2 FQNEAQ come from the germline V gene. CDR3 length: 15 amino acids. Trimming cost V 4 bases and J 5 bases, with 15 bases left between them. CDR3 nucleotide sequence: TGTGCCAGCAGCTGGACCGGGACTCCTCACAATGAGCAGTTCTTC. It specifies CASSWTGTPHNEQFF.

The rearrangement links TRBV30 to TRBJ2-7; 8 nucleotides agree with TRBD1. The CDR3 sequence is 11 residues long. The germline V gene encodes CDR1 GTSNPN and CDR2 SVGIG (reference sequence). Trimming removed 7 bases from V and 5 bases from J; junction bases left unmatched: 4. The CDR3 spells CAFDRGNEQYF. CDR3 in DNA: TGTGCCTTCGACAGGGGTAACGAGCAGTACTTC. The variable domain in full, with the rest retrieved from reference TRBV30 and TRBJ2-7, is SQTIHQWPATLVQPVGSPLSLECTVEGTSNPNLYWYRQAAGRGLQLLFYSVGIGQISSEVPQNLSASRPQDRQFILSSKKLLLSDSGFYLCAFDRGNEQYFGPGTRLTVT.

The chain carries TRBV28 and TRBJ2-7, with 8 bases that match TRBD2. Germline V gene lookup returns CDR1 MDHEN and CDR2 SYDVKM. Trimming cost V 4 bases and J 5 bases; bases outside gene matches: 10. This CDR3 has 15 amino acids. The CDR3 spells CASSSSGTSKNEQYF. DNA of the CDR3: TGTGCCAGCAGTTCCTCCGGGACTAGTAAAAACGAGCAGTACTTC.

The chain is built from TRBV18 and TRBJ1-3, with 8 bases identical to TRBD1. The CDR3 extends over 17 amino acids. J gave up 2 bases and V 3 bases, and 9 bases lay outside the gene matches. Germline assignment: CDR1 KGHSH and CDR2 LQKENI. In DNA, the CDR3 is TGTGCCAGCTCACCCGAGTCCCCGGGACAGGCTGGAAACACCATATATTTT. Translating it yields CASSPESPGQAGNTIYF.

The rearrangement uses TRBV3-1 (or the pseudogene TRBV3-2) and TRBJ1-2; 7 bases line up with TRBD1. Germline values: CDR1 LGHDT, CDR2 YNNKEL (reference sequence). This CDR3 spans 12 amino acids. V was clipped by 8 bases and J by 7 bases; unmatched bases: 7. CDR3 in amino acids: CASSPGGSGYTF. CDR3 coding DNA: TGTGCCAGCTCCCCAGGGGGATCTGGCTACACCTTC.

This rearrangement joins TRBV4-2 to TRBJ1-2, with TRBD1 identical over 9 bases. The V and J ends lost 1 base and 0 bases, in that order; junction bases with no gene match: 9. CDR1 LGHNA and CDR2 YNFKEQ come from the germline V gene. CDR3 length: 18 residues. Written as DNA, the CDR3 is TGTGCCAGCAGCCAAGGAAGGCCGAGGGACAGGGCTAACTATGGCTACACCTTC. It codes for CASSQGRPRDRANYGYTF.

This clone was counted between two and nine times. The chain uses TRBV6-5 and TRBJ2-7; D remains unclear. The CDR3 sequence is 13 residues long. Germline V gene sequence: CDR1 MNHEY, CDR2 SVGAGI. V lost 6 bases to trimming and J lost 0 bases, with 9 bases between them. The CDR3 region is CASRKSGSYEQYF. CDR3 sequence (DNA): TGTGCCAGCAGAAAATCGGGCTCCTACGAGCAGTACTTC.

The chain carries TRBV19 and TRBJ2-1; 8 nucleotides line up with TRBD2. CDR1 LNHDA and CDR2 SQIVND come from the germline V gene (reference sequence). V shed 5 bases, J shed 2 bases, and the junction held 8 bases outside the gene matches. This CDR3 spans 16 amino acids. The CDR3 region has the DNA TGTGCCAGTAGTTGGCCCGGGACTAGTACCTACAATGAGCAGTTCTTC. It translates to CASSWPGTSTYNEQFF.

The chain uses TRBV28 and TRBJ1-5; D is undetermined. CDR1 and CDR2 from the germline V gene are MDHEN and SYDVKM. The V and J ends lost 5 bases and 5 bases respectively, with 22 bases between them. The CDR3 has 17 residues. CDR3 DNA: TGTGCCAGCAGTCAGTATCGATGGAGAGGGAAGGATCAGCCCCAGCATTTT. Protein product: CASSQYRWRGKDQPQHF.

The chain recombines TRBV10-3 with TRBJ1-1, with D perhaps TRBD1 (6 bases). Germline CDR1 is ENHRY and CDR2 is SYGVKD. The CDR3 has 13 amino acids. Trimming took 2 bases from V and 5 from J, leaving 9 bases between them. CDR3 in amino acids: CAISEVGGTEAFF. The CDR3 nucleotides read TGTGCCATCAGTGAGGTAGGGGGAACTGAAGCTTTCTTT.

This rearrangement joins TRBV12-2 to TRBJ2-5; no DNA check was done on the table's D call, TRBD1. TRBV12-2 constitutes a pseudogene. CDR3 size: 14 residues. The CDR3: CASRRQGLGETQYF. Written as DNA, the CDR3 is TGTGCAAGTCGCCGCCAGGGCCTTGGGGAGACCCAGTACTTC.

The V call is TRBV7-2, the J call TRBJ1-4, with 9 positions matching TRBD1. Per the germline V gene, CDR1 is SGHTA and CDR2 is FQGNSA. The CDR3 runs 15 residues. With V trimmed by 5 bases and J by 7 bases, 8 bases remained unmatched. CDR3 residues: CASSQQGQGSEKLFF. The CDR3 coding sequence is TGTGCCAGCAGCCAGCAGGGACAGGGTAGTGAAAAACTGTTTTTT.

The gene calls are TRBV7-8 and TRBJ1-1; D is ambiguous. This CDR3 contains 13 residues. Germline-derived CDR1 and CDR2 are SGHVS and FQNEAQ. V was shortened by 1 base and J by 1 base, with 4 bases between the two germline ends. CDR3 amino acids: CASSLGQNTEAFF. The CDR3 region has the DNA TGTGCCAGCAGCTTAGGGCAGAACACTGAAGCTTTCTTT.

The genes are TRBV9 and TRBJ1-4, with 9 nucleotides matching TRBD1. The ends lost 1 base at V and 10 bases at J; junction bases unmatched: 11. This CDR3 spans 16 amino acids. Germline CDR1 is SGDLS and CDR2 is YYNGEE. CDR3 region: CASSVPPPQGAGKLFF. The CDR3 coding sequence is TGTGCCAGCAGCGTACCCCCTCCACAGGGGGCCGGAAAACTGTTTTTT.

The chain recombines TRBV10-1 with TRBJ2-2, with TRBD2 identical over 11 bases. Losses at the gene ends were 4 bases for V and 3 bases for J; bases not matched to a gene: 4. The germline V gene has CDR1 WNHNN and CDR2 SYGVQD (reference sequence). The CDR3 totals 16 residues. This chain's CDR3 is CASSGLTSGDTGELFF. The CDR3 bases are TGCGCCAGCAGTGGGTTGACTAGCGGGGACACCGGGGAGCTGTTTTTT.

The J gene is TRBJ2-5, the V gene TRBV2, with TRBD2 matching over 9 bases. The CDR3 covers 13 residues. V was pared by 7 bases and J by 5 bases, with 5 bases of the junction left unmatched. CDR1 is SNHLY and CDR2 is FYNNEI in the germline V gene. The CDR3 nucleotides are TGTGCCAGCATAAGCGGGGGGAAGGAGACCCAGTACTTC. Translating it yields CASISGGKETQYF.

The gene calls are TRBV28 and TRBJ1-1; 7 bases are a match to TRBD1. The CDR3 covers 15 residues. The germline CDR1 and CDR2 sequences are MDHEN and SYDVKM. V lost 5 bases, J lost 1 base, and 7 bases stayed unmatched. The CDR3 is CASSRQGGWNTEAFF. In DNA, the CDR3 is TGTGCCAGCAGTAGACAGGGCGGTTGGAACACTGAAGCTTTCTTT.

The gene calls are TRBV2 and TRBJ2-7; 10 nucleotides agree with TRBD1. The germline V gene encodes CDR1 SNHLY and CDR2 FYNNEI. With 5 bases clipped from V and 2 bases from J, the junction kept 3 bases outside the gene matches. The CDR3 is 14 amino acids. The CDR3 protein is CASSSGQGPYEQYF. As DNA, the CDR3 is TGTGCCAGCAGTTCGGGACAGGGGCCCTACGAGCAGTACTTC.

The V gene is TRBV4-3, the J gene TRBJ1-1, with 8 nucleotides matching TRBD1. This CDR3 has 15 amino acids. V trimming: 6 bases; J trimming: 4 bases; junction bases outside the gene matches: 10. From germline, CDR1 is LGHNA and CDR2 YSLEER. This CDR3 reads CASRGRTGLGTEAFF. CDR3 nucleotides: TGCGCCAGCAGGGGGCGGACAGGGTTGGGCACTGAAGCTTTCTTT.

This clone has a handful of counts. V gene TRBV5-1 combines with J gene TRBJ1-1; a weak D match, TRBD1 (6 bases). The V end was cut by 4 bases, the J end by 3 bases, with 16 bases between. CDR1 and CDR2 (germline): SGHRS, YFSETQ. This CDR3 region has 15 residues. For the CDR3, the DNA is TGCGCCAGCAGCATAAACCCAACAGGGCACACTGAAGCTTTCTTT. This translates into CASSINPTGHTEAFF.